This T cell receptor beta chain was captured in a study of PD-1 blockade in classical Hodgkin lymphoma. Study-level information: Patients in the cohort were put on intravenous nivolumab, 3 mg/kg every 2 weeks. Study results and caveats: Newly diagnosed and completely responding patients shared comparable baseline diversity. The CD4+ diversity rise by C4D1 was clearest in complete responders.

A note on this clone: Its antigen is currently unknown.

Brentuximab vedotin exposure varied, and every patient relapsed after autologous stem cell transplantation. CDR1 is MDHEN and CDR2 is SYDVKM in the germline V gene. V gave up 3 bases and J gave up 0 bases, with 11 bases separating them. The CDR3 covers 16 residues. Here immunoSEQ multiplex PCR was the method, and the copy in TCRdb shows in-frame clones only, minus some. The table lists about 58,000 clones, approximately 90% of them singletons. Here the sequenced sample was peripheral blood mononuclear cells (PBMCs), taken before the second cycle of nivolumab. The chain joins TRBV28 to TRBJ2-2; D possibly corresponds to TRBD2 (5 bases). This clonotype was sampled from a human donor with classical Hodgkin lymphoma. CDR3 sequence: CASSFWGDTNTGELFF. In DNA form, the CDR3 reads TGTGCCAGCAGTTTTTGGGGAGACACGAACACCGGGGAGCTGTTTTTT. The complete variable domain, with remaining parts taken from reference TRBV28 and TRBJ2-2, reads DVKVTQSSRYLVKRTGEKVFLECVQDMDHENMFWYRQDPGLGLRLIYFSYDVKMKEKGDIPEGYSVSREKKERFSLILESASTNQTSMYLCASSFWGDTNTGELFFGEGSRLTVL.